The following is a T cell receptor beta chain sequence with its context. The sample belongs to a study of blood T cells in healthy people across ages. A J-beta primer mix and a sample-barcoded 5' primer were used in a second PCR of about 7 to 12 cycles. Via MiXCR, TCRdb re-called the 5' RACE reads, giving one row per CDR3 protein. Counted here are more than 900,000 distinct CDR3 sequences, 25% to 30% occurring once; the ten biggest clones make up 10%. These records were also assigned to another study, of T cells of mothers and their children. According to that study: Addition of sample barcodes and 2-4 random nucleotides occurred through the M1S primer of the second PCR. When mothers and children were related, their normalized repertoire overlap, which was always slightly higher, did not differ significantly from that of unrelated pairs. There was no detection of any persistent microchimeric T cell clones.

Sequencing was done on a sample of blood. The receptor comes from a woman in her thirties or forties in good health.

The CDR3 reads CASSLTGGAEDTQYF. The CDR3, as DNA: TGTGCCAGCAGCTTAACCGGGGGGGCGGAAGATACGCAGTATTTT. The V and J genes are TRBV7-3 and TRBJ2-3, with 8 bases matching TRBD2. The CDR3 has 15 amino acids. J lost 5 bases, V lost 0 bases, and 4 bases had no gene match. The V gene's germline CDR1 is SGHTA and CDR2 FQGTGA.